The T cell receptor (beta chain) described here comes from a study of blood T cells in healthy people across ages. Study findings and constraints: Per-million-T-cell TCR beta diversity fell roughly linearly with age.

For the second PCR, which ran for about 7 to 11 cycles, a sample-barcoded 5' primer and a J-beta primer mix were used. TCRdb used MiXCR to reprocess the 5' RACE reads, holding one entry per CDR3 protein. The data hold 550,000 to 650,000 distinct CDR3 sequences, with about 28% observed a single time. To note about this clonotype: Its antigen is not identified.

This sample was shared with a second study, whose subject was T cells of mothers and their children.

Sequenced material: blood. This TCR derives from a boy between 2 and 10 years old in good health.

The CDR3 reads CASSYSQESSYNEQFF. The CDR3 DNA reads TGTGCCAGCAGTTACTCGCAGGAGAGCTCCTACAATGAGCAGTTCTTC. This chain links TRBV6-6 with TRBJ2-1; D not resolved. CDR1 MNHNY and CDR2 SVGAGI come from the germline V gene (reference sequence). This CDR3 spans 16 amino acids. V shed 0 bases and J shed 0 bases, with 9 bases lying between them.